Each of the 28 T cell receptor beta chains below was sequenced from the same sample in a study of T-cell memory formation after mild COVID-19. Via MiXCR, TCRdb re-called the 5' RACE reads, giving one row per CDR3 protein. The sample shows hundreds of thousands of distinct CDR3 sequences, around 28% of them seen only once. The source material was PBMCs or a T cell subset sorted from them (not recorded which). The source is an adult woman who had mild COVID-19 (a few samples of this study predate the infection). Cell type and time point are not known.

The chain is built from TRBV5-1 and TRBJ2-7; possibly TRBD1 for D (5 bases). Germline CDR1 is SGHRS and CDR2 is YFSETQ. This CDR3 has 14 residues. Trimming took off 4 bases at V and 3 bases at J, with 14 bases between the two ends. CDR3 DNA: TGCGCCAGCAGCCCCGCCGGCAGGGACTACGAGCAGTACTTC. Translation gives CASSPAGRDYEQYF.

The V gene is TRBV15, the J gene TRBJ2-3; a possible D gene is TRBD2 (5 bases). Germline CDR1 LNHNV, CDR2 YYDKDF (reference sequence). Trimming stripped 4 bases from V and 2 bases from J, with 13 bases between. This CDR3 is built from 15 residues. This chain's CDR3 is CATSMTLGDTDTQYF. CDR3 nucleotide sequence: TGTGCCACCAGCATGACCCTCGGGGACACAGATACGCAGTATTTT.

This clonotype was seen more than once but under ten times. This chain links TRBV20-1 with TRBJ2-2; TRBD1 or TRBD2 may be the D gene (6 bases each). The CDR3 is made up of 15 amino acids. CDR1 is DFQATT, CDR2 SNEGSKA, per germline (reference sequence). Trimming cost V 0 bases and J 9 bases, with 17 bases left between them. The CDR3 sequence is CSARDPQGGGRELFF. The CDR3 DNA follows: TGCAGTGCTAGAGATCCTCAAGGAGGGGGTCGGGAGCTGTTTTTT.

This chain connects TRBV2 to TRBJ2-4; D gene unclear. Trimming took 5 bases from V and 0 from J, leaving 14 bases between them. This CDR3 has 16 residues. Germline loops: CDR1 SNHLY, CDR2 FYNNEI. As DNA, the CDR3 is TGTGCCAGCAGTAAAAATGGTGGCCTAGCCAAAAACATTCAGTACTTC. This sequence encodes CASSKNGGLAKNIQYF. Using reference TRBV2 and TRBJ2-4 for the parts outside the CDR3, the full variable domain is EPEVTQTPSHQVTQMGQEVILRCVPISNHLYFYWYRQILGQKVEFLVSFYNNEISEKSEIFDDQFSVERPDGSNFTLKIRSTKLEDSAMYFCASSKNGGLAKNIQYFGAGTRLSVL.

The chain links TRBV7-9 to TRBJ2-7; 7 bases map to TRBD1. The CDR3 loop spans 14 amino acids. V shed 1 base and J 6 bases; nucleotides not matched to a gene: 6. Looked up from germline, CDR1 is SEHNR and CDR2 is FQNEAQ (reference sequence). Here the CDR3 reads CASSLGGAGGEQYF. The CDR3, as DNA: TGTGCCAGCAGCTTAGGGGGTGCAGGGGGCGAGCAGTACTTC.

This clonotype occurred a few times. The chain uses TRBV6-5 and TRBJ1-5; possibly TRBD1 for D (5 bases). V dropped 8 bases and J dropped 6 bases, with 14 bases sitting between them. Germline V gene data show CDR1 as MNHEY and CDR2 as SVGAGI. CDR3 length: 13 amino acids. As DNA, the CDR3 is TGTGCCAGCGGGTTATCGGGGGGTCAGCCCCAGCATTTT. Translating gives CASGLSGGQPQHF.

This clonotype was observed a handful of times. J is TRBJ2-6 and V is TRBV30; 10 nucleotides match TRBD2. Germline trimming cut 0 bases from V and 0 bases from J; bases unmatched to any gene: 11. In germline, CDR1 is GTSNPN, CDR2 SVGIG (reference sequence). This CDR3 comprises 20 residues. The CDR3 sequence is CAWSVRRLAGELSGANVLTF. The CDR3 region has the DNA TGTGCCTGGAGTGTACGTCGCCTAGCGGGGGAACTCTCTGGGGCCAACGTCCTGACTTTC. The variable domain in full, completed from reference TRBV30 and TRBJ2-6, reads SQTIHQWPATLVQPVGSPLSLECTVEGTSNPNLYWYRQAAGRGLQLLFYSVGIGQISSEVPQNLSASRPQDRQFILSSKKLLLSDSGFYLCAWSVRRLAGELSGANVLTFGAGSRLTVL.

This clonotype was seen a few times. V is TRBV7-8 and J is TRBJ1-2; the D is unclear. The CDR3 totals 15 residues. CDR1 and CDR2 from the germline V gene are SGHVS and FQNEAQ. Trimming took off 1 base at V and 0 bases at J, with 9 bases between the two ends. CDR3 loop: CASSLGAGTNYGYTF. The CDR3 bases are TGTGCCAGCAGCTTAGGGGCCGGGACTAACTATGGCTACACCTTC. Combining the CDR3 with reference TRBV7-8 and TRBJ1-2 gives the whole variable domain GAGVSQSPRYKVAKRGQDVALRCDPISGHVSLFWYQQALGQGPEFLTYFQNEAQLDKSGLPSDRFFAERPEGSVSTLKIQRTQQEDSAVYLCASSLGAGTNYGYTFGSGTRLTVV.

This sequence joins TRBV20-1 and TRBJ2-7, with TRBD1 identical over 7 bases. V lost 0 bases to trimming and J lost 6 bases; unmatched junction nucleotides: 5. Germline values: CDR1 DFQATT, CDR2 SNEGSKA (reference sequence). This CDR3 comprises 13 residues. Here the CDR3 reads CSARDPTGPEQYF. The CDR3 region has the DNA TGCAGTGCTAGAGACCCGACAGGGCCCGAGCAGTACTTC.

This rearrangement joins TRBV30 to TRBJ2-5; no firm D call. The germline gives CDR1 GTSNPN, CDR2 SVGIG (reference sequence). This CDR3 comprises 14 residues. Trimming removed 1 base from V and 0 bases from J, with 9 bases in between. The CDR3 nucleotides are TGTGCCTGGAGTGCAGCCAGGTACCAAGAGACCCAGTACTTC. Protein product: CAWSAARYQETQYF.

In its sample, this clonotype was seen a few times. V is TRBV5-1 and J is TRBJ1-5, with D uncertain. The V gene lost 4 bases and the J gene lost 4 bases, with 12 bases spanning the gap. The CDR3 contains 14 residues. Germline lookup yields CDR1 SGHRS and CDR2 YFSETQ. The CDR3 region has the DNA TGCGCCAGCAGCGAGAGCGGGTATAATCAGCCCCAGCATTTT. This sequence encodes CASSESGYNQPQHF.

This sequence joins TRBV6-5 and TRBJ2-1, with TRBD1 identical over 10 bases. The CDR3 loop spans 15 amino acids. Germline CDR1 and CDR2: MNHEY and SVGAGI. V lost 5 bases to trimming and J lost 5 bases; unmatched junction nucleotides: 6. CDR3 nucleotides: TGTGCCAGCAGTCAAGACAGGGGGCGCAACAATGAGCAGTTCTTC. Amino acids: CASSQDRGRNNEQFF.

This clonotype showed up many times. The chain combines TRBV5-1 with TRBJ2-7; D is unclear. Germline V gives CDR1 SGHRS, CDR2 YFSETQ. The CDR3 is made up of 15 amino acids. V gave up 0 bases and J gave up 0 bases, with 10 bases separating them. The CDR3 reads CASSLAFGHSYEQYF. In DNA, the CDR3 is TGCGCCAGCAGCTTGGCCTTTGGGCACTCCTACGAGCAGTACTTC. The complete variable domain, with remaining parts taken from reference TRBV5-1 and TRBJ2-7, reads KAGVTQTPRYLIKTRGQQVTLSCSPISGHRSVSWYQQTPGQGLQFLFEYFSETQRNKGNFPGRFSGRQFSNSRSEMNVSTLELGDSALYLCASSLAFGHSYEQYFGPGTRLTVT.

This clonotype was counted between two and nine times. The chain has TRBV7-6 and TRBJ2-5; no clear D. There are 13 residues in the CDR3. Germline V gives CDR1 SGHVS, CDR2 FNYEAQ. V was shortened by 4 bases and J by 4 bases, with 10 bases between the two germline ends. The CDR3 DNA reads TGTGCCAGCAGCTCCGTTCGTCGAGAGACCCAGTACTTC. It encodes CASSSVRRETQYF.

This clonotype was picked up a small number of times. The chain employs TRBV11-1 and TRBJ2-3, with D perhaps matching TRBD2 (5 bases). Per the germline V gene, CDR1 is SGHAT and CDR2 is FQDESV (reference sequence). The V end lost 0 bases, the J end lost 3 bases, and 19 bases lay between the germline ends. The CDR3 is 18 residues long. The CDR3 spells CASSLAGDTNRGTDTQYF. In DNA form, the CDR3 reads TGTGCCAGCAGCTTAGCGGGCGACACCAACCGAGGGACAGATACGCAGTATTTT.

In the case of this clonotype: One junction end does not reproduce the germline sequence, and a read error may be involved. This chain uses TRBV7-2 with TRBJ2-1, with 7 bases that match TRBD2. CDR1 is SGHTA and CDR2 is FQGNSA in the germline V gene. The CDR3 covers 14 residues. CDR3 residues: CASNLGEGRIQNFF. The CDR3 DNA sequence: TGTGCCAGCAACTTAGGGGAGGGCCGAATCCAGAATTTCTTC.

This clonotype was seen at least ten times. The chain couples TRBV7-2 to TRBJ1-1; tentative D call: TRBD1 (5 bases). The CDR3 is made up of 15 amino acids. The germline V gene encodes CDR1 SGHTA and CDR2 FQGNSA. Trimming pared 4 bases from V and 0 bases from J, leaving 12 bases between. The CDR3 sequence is CASSSNRLMNTEAFF. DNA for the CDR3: TGTGCCAGCAGCTCTAACAGGTTAATGAACACTGAAGCTTTCTTT.

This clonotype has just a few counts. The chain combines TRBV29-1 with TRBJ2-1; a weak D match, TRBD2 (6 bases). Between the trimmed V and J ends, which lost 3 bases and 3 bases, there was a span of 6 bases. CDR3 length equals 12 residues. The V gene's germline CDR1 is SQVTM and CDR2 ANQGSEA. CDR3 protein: CSVEGLYNEQFF. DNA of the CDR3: TGCAGCGTTGAGGGACTCTACAATGAGCAGTTCTTC.

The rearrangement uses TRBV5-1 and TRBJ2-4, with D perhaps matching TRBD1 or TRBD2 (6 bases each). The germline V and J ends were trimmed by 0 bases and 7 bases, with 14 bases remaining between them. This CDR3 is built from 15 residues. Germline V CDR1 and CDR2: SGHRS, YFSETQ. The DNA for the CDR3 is TGCGCCAGCAGCTTGGGAGGGGGGATCGGGAACATTCAGTACTTC. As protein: CASSLGGGIGNIQYF.

The CDR3 is CASSLLAGSNTDTQYF. The CDR3 bases are TGTGCCAGCAGTTTATTAGCGGGGTCCAACACAGATACGCAGTATTTT. J is TRBJ2-3 and V is TRBV12-3 or TRBV12-4; 8 bases match TRBD2. V shed 2 bases and J 2 bases; nucleotides not matched to a gene: 6. The CDR3 loop spans 16 amino acids.

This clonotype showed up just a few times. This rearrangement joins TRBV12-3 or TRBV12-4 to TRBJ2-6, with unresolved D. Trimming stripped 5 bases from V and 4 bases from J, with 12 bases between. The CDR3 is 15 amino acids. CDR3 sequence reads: CASSIILQGANVLTF. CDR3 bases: TGTGCCAGCAGTATCATCTTACAGGGGGCCAACGTCCTGACTTTC.

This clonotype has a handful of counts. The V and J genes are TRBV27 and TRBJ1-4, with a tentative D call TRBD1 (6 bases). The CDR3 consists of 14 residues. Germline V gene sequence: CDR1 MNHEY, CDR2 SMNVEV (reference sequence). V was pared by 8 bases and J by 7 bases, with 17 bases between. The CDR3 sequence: CASGEAGASEKLFF. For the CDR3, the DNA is TGTGCCAGCGGGGAGGCAGGGGCATCTGAAAAACTGTTTTTT.

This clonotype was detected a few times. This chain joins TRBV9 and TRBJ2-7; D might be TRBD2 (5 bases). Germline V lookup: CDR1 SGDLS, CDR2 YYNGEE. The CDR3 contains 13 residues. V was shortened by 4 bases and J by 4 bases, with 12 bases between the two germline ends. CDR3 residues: CASSPGVQYEQYF. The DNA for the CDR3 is TGTGCCAGCAGCCCCGGGGTGCAATACGAGCAGTACTTC.

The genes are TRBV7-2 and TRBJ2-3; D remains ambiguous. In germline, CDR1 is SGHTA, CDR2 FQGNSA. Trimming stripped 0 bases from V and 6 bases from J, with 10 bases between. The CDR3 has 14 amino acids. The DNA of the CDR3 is TGTGCCAGCAGCTTAGCGCATACCATCGATACGCAGTATTTT. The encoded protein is CASSLAHTIDTQYF.

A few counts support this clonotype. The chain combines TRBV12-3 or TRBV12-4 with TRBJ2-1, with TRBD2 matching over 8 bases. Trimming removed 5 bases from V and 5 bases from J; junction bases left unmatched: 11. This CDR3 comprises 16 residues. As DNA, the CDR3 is TGTGCCAGCAGTGTTTACGGGGGGGGAGTTAACAATGAGCAGTTCTTC. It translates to CASSVYGGGVNNEQFF.

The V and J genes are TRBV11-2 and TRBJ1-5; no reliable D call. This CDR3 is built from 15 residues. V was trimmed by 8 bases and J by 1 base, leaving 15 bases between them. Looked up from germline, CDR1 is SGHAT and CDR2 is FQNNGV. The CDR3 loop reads CASRLGPSSNQPQHF. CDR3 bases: TGTGCCAGCCGTCTCGGACCGTCGAGCAATCAGCCCCAGCATTTT.

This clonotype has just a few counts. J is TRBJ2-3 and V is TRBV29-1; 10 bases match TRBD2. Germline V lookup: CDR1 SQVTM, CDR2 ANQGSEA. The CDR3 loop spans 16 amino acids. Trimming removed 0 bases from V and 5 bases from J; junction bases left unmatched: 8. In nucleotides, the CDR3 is TGCAGCGTTGAAGATCTTCCAGCGGGGGGGCTAGATACGCAGTATTTT. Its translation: CSVEDLPAGGLDTQYF.

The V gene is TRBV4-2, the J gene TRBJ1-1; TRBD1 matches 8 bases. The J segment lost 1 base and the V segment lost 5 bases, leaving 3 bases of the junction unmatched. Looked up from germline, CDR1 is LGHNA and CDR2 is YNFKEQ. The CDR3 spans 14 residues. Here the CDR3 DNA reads TGTGCCAGCAGCACCGGGACAGGGAACACTGAAGCTTTCTTT. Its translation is CASSTGTGNTEAFF.